The clone carrying this T cell receptor beta chain was recorded at least ten times. The antigen remains unidentified. These data are taken from a study of CD8+CD57+ T cells in acquired aplastic anemia. On the study more broadly: Average DNA yield from sorted CD4+ and CD8+ cells was roughly 3 ug. On average, healthy donors gave about 10.8 million reads for CD4+ cells.

Study conclusions and caveats: Significant differences in CD8+ Simpson's diversity were not observed between patients and controls. Shared by patients and controls, around 27 CD8+ CDR3s were abundant in patients.

Genomic DNA was employed as the template in profiling TCR beta VDJ and CDR3. Each CDR3 protein gets one entry after TCRdb re-called the reads with MiXCR. The table shows about 220,000 distinct CDR3 sequences, with approximately 35% occurring only once. Germline-derived CDR1 and CDR2 are SGHVS and FQNEAQ. The CDR3 is 15 residues long. V gave up 5 bases and J gave up 4 bases; unmatched junction bases: 9. The sample consisted of sorted CD4+, CD8+, or CD8+CD57+ T cells (not recorded which) from PBMCs. The V call is TRBV7-8, the J call TRBJ1-2; 8 bases match TRBD1. This TCR was sampled from a human donor in good health, serving as a control. The CDR3 DNA is TGTGCCAGCAGCCTTAGGCAGGGGGCTGGCTATGGCTACACCTTC. Encoded protein: CASSLRQGAGYGYTF. Variable domain in full (rest from reference TRBV7-8 and TRBJ1-2): GAGVSQSPRYKVAKRGQDVALRCDPISGHVSLFWYQQALGQGPEFLTYFQNEAQLDKSGLPSDRFFAERPEGSVSTLKIQRTQQEDSAVYLCASSLRQGAGYGYTFGSGTRLTVV.